This TCR beta chain was retrieved from a study of T cell changes during pregnancy in multiple sclerosis. Produced via immunoSEQ multiplex PCR; TCRdb's table is partial and in-frame only. The sample holds approximately 93,000 clones, less than 95% seen once. CDR3 length: 14 amino acids. V was cut by 5 bases and J by 8 bases, with 19 bases left in between. Germline CDR1 is SGHNT and CDR2 is YYREEE (reference sequence). The rearrangement uses TRBV5-4 and TRBJ1-2; maybe TRBD1 (5 bases). The sequencing here drew on peripheral blood, taken in the first trimester of pregnancy. This clonotype was obtained from a female donor in good health, enrolled as a control in a pregnancy study. CDR3 region: CASRVRGGAPGYTF. The CDR3 region has the DNA TGTGCCAGCAGGGTGAGGGGAGGCGCCCCCGGCTACACCTTC.